One sample yielded the 15 T cell receptor beta chains listed below, sequenced in a study of blood T cells in healthy people across ages. Next came a second PCR, run for roughly 6 to 11 cycles, which used a sample-barcoded 5' primer along with a J-beta primer mix. From the 5' RACE reads, TCRdb called clonotypes with MiXCR, one entry per CDR3 protein. This repertoire shows approximately 1.5 million distinct CDR3 sequences, 42% found once; its top ten account for less than 5%. The sample was blood. The receptors derive from a woman in her late teens or twenties in good health.

This sequence joins TRBV7-9 and TRBJ2-5; D is possibly TRBD1 (6 bases). The CDR3 runs 14 residues. Trimming took off 7 bases at V and 4 bases at J, with 16 bases between the two ends. The V gene's germline CDR1 is SEHNR and CDR2 FQNEAQ (reference sequence). The CDR3 sequence is CASTLNGGPETQYF. The CDR3 coding sequence is TGTGCCAGCACCCTCAATGGGGGCCCAGAGACCCAGTACTTC.

As concerns this clonotype: No conserved phenylalanine or tryptophan ends this CDR3, so it is likely a read error. The chain links TRBV4-2 to TRBJ2-5, with D unclear. The CDR3 sequence is 15 residues long. Germline V gene sequence: CDR1 LGHNA, CDR2 YNFKEQ. CDR3 DNA: TGTGCCTGCAGCCAAGATGAAGCGTTGAAGGGGACCCAGTACGTC. Translated, it gives CACSQDEALKGTQYV.

CDR3 in amino acids: CASSRDRGMVGELFF. CDR3 DNA: TGTGCCAGCAGTCGGGACAGGGGAATGGTCGGGGAGCTGTTTTTT. The chain carries TRBV6-5 and TRBJ2-2, with TRBD1 matching 10 bases. Germline V gene lookup returns CDR1 MNHEY and CDR2 SVGAGI. Losses at the gene ends were 5 bases for V and 7 bases for J; bases not matched to a gene: 7. The CDR3 contains 15 residues.

The rearrangement links TRBV27 to TRBJ2-3, with D perhaps TRBD1 (5 bases). With 6 bases removed from V and 3 bases from J, the gap between germline ends came to 16 bases. Germline V gene sequence: CDR1 MNHEY, CDR2 SMNVEV (reference sequence). The CDR3 loop spans 15 amino acids. For the CDR3, the DNA is TGTGCCAGCAGAAACAAGGGGCTTAGTACAGATACGCAGTATTTT. Translated, it gives CASRNKGLSTDTQYF.

V is TRBV7-2 and J is TRBJ2-6; no clear D gene. Germline V lookup: CDR1 SGHTA, CDR2 FQGNSA. The CDR3 length is 14 residues. The V end was cut by 5 bases, the J end by 0 bases, with 5 bases between. The CDR3 DNA reads TGTGCCAGCAGCAAATACTCTGGGGCCAACGTCCTGACTTTC. Translating gives CASSKYSGANVLTF.

The V gene is TRBV18, the J gene TRBJ2-1; 7 nucleotides line up with TRBD1. CDR3 length: 13 amino acids. Germline V CDR1 and CDR2: KGHSH, LQKENI. Unmatched junction bases numbered 8, after V lost 6 bases and J lost 9 bases. The CDR3 sequence: CASSRQGGSEQFF. CDR3 bases: TGTGCCAGCTCGCGACAGGGCGGTAGTGAGCAGTTCTTC. Combining the CDR3 with reference TRBV18 and TRBJ2-1 gives the whole variable domain NAGVMQNPRHLVRRRGQEARLRCSPMKGHSHVYWYRQLPEEGLKFMVYLQKENIIDESGMPKERFSAEFPKEGPSILRIQQVVRGDSAAYFCASSRQGGSEQFFGPGTRLTVL.

The V call is TRBV30, the J call TRBJ1-5, with D possibly being TRBD1 (5 bases). With 0 bases removed from V and 6 bases from J, the gap between germline ends came to 12 bases. The length of the CDR3 is 14 residues. Germline assignment: CDR1 GTSNPN and CDR2 SVGIG (reference sequence). The CDR3 reads CAWSVGAGSQPQHF. The CDR3 DNA is TGTGCCTGGAGTGTTGGGGCAGGCAGTCAGCCCCAGCATTTT.

The genes are TRBV7-9 and TRBJ1-2; no firm D call. This CDR3 contains 15 residues. V gave up 6 bases and J gave up 4 bases, with 18 bases separating them. Germline loops: CDR1 SEHNR, CDR2 FQNEAQ (reference sequence). This CDR3 reads CASSPLTDISYGYTF. The CDR3, as DNA: TGTGCCAGCAGTCCCCTGACGGATATCAGCTATGGCTACACCTTC.

This chain uses TRBV6-6 with TRBJ1-2; the D gene is possibly TRBD1 (5 bases). V lost 5 bases, J lost 8 bases, and 15 bases lay in between. The CDR3 has 13 amino acids. From germline, CDR1 is MNHNY and CDR2 SVGAGI (reference sequence). CDR3 region: CASSPGTIGGYTF. CDR3 nucleotides: TGTGCCAGCAGTCCCGGGACCATCGGCGGCTACACCTTC.

The chain links TRBV7-9 to TRBJ2-7; D is ambiguous. Germline V gives CDR1 SEHNR, CDR2 FQNEAQ (reference sequence). This CDR3 comprises 16 residues. The V end was cut by 2 bases, the J end by 0 bases, with 14 bases between. CDR3 DNA: TGTGCCAGCAGCTTAATGGCCCTAGGGTCCTCCTACGAGCAGTACTTC. This gives the protein CASSLMALGSSYEQYF.

J is TRBJ2-1 and V is TRBV7-2; D not resolved. Judging by the DNA end, TRBJ2-7 fits better; the J call may be wrong. Germline CDR1 is SGHTA and CDR2 is FQGNSA. The CDR3 has 16 amino acids. DNA of the CDR3: TGTGCCAGCAGCCTCCTTCACGTGAGCTCCTACAATGAGCAGTACTTC. This translates into CASSLLHVSSYNEQYF.

This rearrangement joins TRBV19 to TRBJ2-1; D uncertain. Germline values: CDR1 LNHDA, CDR2 SQIVND (reference sequence). This CDR3 spans 14 amino acids. CDR3 DNA: TGTGCATCCCACGTGGGAAACTCCTACAATGAGCAGTTCTTC. As protein: CASHVGNSYNEQFF.

This clonotype was found a few times. The V and J genes are TRBV7-9 and TRBJ1-6, with 7 nucleotides matching TRBD1. Trimming took 5 bases from V and 7 from J; bases not matched to a gene: 8. This CDR3 spans 15 amino acids. Germline V lookup: CDR1 SEHNR, CDR2 FQNEAQ (reference sequence). The CDR3 region is CASSRDRDINSPLHF. The CDR3 DNA sequence: TGTGCCAGCAGCCGAGACAGGGACATCAATTCACCCCTCCACTTT.

A few counts support this clonotype. CDR3 sequence reads: CASSLRLGDPYEQYF. DNA of the CDR3: TGTGCCAGCAGCTTAAGGTTAGGGGATCCCTACGAGCAGTACTTC. This chain links TRBV7-2 with TRBJ2-7; D is possibly TRBD1 (5 bases). V was clipped by 2 bases and J by 2 bases, with 13 bases between them. Germline-derived CDR1 and CDR2 are SGHTA and FQGNSA. This CDR3 comprises 15 residues.

V is TRBV27 and J is TRBJ2-5; 10 bases line up with TRBD1. J gave up 5 bases and V 5 bases, and 11 bases lay outside the gene matches. The CDR3 contains 16 residues. Germline V gene lookup returns CDR1 MNHEY and CDR2 SMNVEV (reference sequence). CDR3 DNA sequence: TGTGCCAGCAGTCTTAGGACAGGGGGTAGGCTGGAGACCCAGTACTTC. Translation: CASSLRTGGRLETQYF.